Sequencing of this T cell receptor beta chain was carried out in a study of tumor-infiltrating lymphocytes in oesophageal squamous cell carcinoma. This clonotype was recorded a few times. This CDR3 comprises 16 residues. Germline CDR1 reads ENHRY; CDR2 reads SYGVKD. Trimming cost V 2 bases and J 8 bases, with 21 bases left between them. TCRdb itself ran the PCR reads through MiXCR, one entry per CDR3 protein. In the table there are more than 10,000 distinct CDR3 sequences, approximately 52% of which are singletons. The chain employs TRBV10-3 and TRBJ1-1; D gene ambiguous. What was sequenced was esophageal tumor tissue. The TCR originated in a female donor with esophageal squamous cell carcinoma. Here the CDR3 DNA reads TGTGCCATCAGTGAGGTTATAAGGGCCGTCCCCACCGAAGCTTTCTTT. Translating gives CAISEVIRAVPTEAFF.